This TCR beta chain appears in the sequencing data of a study of metastatic and nonmetastatic thyroid tumors. V was cut by 8 bases and J by 1 base, with 16 bases left in between. CDR1 is SGHRS and CDR2 is YFSETQ in the germline V gene. This CDR3 has 15 amino acids. Every patient was untreated before thyroid surgery. MiXCR was used by TCRdb to re-call the PCR reads. The sample lists tens of thousands of clones; roughly an eighth were seen once. This clone was seen once. The gene calls are TRBV5-1 and TRBJ1-3; D not resolved. This TCR was recovered from a female donor with papillary thyroid cancer or a benign thyroid nodule (not recorded which). Some clones in this sample may be carry-over from other donors' samples. Material: blood. The CDR3 DNA reads TGCGCCAGTAGATTGGAGAGGGTATCTGGAAACACCATATATTTT. This codes for CASRLERVSGNTIYF.